The 5 T cell receptor beta chains given below trace back to one sample, sequenced in a study of cytotoxic CD8 clonotypes in ibrutinib-treated CLL. Assay used: immunoSEQ multiplex PCR; TCRdb lists only in-frame clones, some missing. In the table there are 25,000 to 30,000 clones, 55% to 70% of which are singletons. The sequencing used PBMCs, collected after 24 months of ibrutinib treatment. The receptors here all came from a human donor with chronic lymphocytic leukemia.

This chain links TRBV9 with TRBJ2-2; D possibly corresponds to TRBD1 (7 bases). The CDR3 is 15 residues long. With 6 bases removed from V and 4 bases from J, the gap between germline ends came to 16 bases. Germline V lookup: CDR1 SGDLS, CDR2 YYNGEE. The CDR3 protein is CASTRGQGGTGELFF. Here the CDR3 DNA reads TGTGCCAGCACCCGTGGGCAGGGGGGCACCGGGGAGCTGTTTTTT.

The rearrangement links TRBV7-9 to TRBJ1-5; possibly TRBD1 for D (5 bases). CDR1 SEHNR and CDR2 FQNEAQ come from the germline V gene (reference sequence). The CDR3 runs 13 residues. V was pared by 5 bases and J by 4 bases, with 9 bases between. CDR3 amino acids: CASSPPGNQPQHF. The CDR3 DNA follows: TGTGCCAGCAGCCCTCCAGGGAATCAGCCCCAGCATTTT.

The rearrangement joins TRBV7-2 to TRBJ1-1; D ambiguous. The germline CDR1 and CDR2 sequences are SGHTA and FQGNSA. Trimming pared 1 base from V and 4 bases from J, leaving 7 bases between. CDR3 length equals 13 residues. The CDR3 sequence is CASSLVGSTEAFF. DNA of the CDR3: TGTGCCAGCAGCTTAGTTGGGAGCACTGAAGCTTTCTTT. Complete variable domain (other parts from reference TRBV7-2 and TRBJ1-1): GAGVSQSPSNKVTEKGKDVELRCDPISGHTALYWYRQSLGQGLEFLIYFQGNSAPDKSGLPSDRFSAERTGGSVSTLTIQRTQQEDSAVYLCASSLVGSTEAFFGQGTRLTVV.

The V and J genes are TRBV5-1 and TRBJ2-7; 9 bases line up with TRBD2. The germline V gene encodes CDR1 SGHRS and CDR2 YFSETQ. V gave up 6 bases and J gave up 2 bases; unmatched junction bases: 6. The CDR3 runs to 14 residues. CDR3 region: CASTGAGGAYEQYF. The CDR3 region has the DNA TGCGCCAGCACCGGCGCGGGGGGGGCCTACGAGCAGTACTTC.

This sequence joins TRBV2 and TRBJ2-4; D might be TRBD1 (6 bases). Germline CDR1 is SNHLY and CDR2 is FYNNEI. The CDR3 sequence is 14 residues long. The V end lost 5 bases, the J end lost 5 bases, and 13 bases lay between the germline ends. The DNA for the CDR3 is TGTGCCAGCAGTCGGCAGGGGACCGAAAACATTCAGTACTTC. Residues: CASSRQGTENIQYF.